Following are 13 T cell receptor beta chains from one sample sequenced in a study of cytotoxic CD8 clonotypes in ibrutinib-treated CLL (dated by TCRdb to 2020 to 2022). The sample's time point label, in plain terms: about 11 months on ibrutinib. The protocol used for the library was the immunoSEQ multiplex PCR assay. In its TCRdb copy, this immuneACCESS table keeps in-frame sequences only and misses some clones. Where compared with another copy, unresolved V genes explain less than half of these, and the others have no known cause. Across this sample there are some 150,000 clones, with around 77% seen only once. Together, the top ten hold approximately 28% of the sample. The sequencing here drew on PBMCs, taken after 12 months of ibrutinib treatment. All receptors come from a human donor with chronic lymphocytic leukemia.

CDR3 sequence: CASSLDLGYYEQYF. CDR3 nucleotide sequence: TGTGCCAGCAGCTTGGATCTGGGGTACTACGAGCAGTACTTC. V and J are TRBV5-5 and TRBJ2-7; D is unresolved. Germline CDR1 and CDR2: SGHKS and YYEKEE (reference sequence). The CDR3 is made up of 14 amino acids. Trimming cost V 0 bases and J 3 bases, with 10 bases left between them.

The CDR3 coding sequence is TGTGCCATCAGTGACGGGGGGCCCGAGCAGTACTTC. As protein: CAISDGGPEQYF. The V call is TRBV10-3, the J call TRBJ2-7; possibly TRBD2 for D (7 bases). This CDR3 is 12 amino acids long. Germline V gene data show CDR1 as ENHRY and CDR2 as SYGVKD. V lost 3 bases and J lost 6, with 9 bases in between.

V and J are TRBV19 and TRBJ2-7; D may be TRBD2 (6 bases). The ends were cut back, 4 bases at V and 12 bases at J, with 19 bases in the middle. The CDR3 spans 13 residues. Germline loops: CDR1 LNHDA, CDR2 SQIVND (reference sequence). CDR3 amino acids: CASSTTGVDLRYF. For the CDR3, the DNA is TGTGCCAGTAGTACGACGGGAGTTGATCTTCGGTACTTC.

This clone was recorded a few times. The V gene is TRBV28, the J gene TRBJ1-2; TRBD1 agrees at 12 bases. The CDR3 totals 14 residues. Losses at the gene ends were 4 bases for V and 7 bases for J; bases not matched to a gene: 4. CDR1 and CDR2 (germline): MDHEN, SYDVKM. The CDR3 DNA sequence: TGTGCCAGCAGTTCGGGACAGGGGGCGCTTGGCTACACCTTC. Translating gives CASSSGQGALGYTF.

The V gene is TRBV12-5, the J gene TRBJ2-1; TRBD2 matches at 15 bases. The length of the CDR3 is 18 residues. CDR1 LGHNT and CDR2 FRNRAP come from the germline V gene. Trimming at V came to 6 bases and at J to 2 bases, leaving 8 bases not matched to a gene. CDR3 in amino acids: CASGRQGTSGRTYNEQFF. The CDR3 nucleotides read TGTGCTAGTGGCCGACAGGGGACTAGCGGGAGGACCTACAATGAGCAGTTCTTC.

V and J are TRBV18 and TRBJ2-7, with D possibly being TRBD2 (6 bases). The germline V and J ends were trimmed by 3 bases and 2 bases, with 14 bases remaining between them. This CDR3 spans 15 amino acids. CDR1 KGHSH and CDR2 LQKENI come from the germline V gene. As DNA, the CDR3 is TGTGCCAGCTCACCTCCCGGGGGTGCCGCCTACGAGCAGTACTTC. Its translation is CASSPPGGAAYEQYF.

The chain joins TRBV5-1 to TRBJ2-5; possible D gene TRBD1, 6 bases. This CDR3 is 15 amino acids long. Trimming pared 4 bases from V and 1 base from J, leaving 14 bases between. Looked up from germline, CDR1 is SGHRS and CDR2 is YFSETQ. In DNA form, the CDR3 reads TGCGCCAGCAGCGTGACGGACAGCAGCCAAGAGACCCAGTACTTC. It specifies CASSVTDSSQETQYF.

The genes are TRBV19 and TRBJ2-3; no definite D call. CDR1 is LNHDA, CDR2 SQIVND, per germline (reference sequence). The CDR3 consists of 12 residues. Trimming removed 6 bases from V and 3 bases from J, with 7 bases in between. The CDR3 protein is CASSRNTDTQYF. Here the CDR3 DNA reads TGTGCCAGTAGCCGGAATACAGATACGCAGTATTTT.

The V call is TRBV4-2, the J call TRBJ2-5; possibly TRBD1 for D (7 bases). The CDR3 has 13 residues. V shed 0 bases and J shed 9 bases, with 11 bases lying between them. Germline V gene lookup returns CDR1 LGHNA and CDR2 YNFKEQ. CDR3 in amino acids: CASSQDQGGPQYF. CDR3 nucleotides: TGTGCCAGCAGCCAAGATCAGGGGGGCCCCCAGTACTTC.

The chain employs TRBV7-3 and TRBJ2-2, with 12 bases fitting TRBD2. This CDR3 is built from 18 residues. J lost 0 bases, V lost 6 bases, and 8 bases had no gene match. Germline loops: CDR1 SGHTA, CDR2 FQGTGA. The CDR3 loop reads CASSQWTSGVTNTGELFF. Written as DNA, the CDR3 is TGTGCCAGCAGTCAATGGACTAGCGGGGTAACGAACACCGGGGAGCTGTTTTTT.

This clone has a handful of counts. The CDR3 region is CASSQVSRERGYTF. The CDR3 region has the DNA TGCGCCAGCAGCCAAGTATCCAGGGAACGGGGCTACACCTTC. V is TRBV4-1 and J is TRBJ1-2; maybe TRBD1 (5 bases). The V gene lost 1 base and the J gene lost 8 bases, with 14 bases spanning the gap. This CDR3 has 14 amino acids. Germline V gene lookup returns CDR1 MGHRA and CDR2 YSYEKL.

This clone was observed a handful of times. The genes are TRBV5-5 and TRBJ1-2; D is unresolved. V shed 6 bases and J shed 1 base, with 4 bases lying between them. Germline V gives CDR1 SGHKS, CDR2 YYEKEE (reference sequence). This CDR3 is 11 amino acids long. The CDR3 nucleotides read TGTGCCAGCATCAATAACTATGGCTACACCTTC. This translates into CASINNYGYTF.

CDR3 sequence: CAWSLGAFTYNEQFF. The DNA for the CDR3 is TGTGCCTGGAGTTTGGGGGCGTTCACCTACAATGAGCAGTTCTTC. The rearrangement links TRBV30 to TRBJ2-1, with TRBD1 as a possible D gene (6 bases). CDR3 size: 15 residues. CDR1 and CDR2 from the germline V gene are GTSNPN and SVGIG (reference sequence). Trimming left V 2 bases short and J 2 bases short, with 13 bases between.